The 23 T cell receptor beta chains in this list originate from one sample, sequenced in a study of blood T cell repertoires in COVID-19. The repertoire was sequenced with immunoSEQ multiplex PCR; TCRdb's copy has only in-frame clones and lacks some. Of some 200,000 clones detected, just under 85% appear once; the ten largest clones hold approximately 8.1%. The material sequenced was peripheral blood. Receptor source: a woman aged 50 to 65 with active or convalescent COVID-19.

The DNA for the CDR3 is TGTGCCAGCAGGGGCCAGGGGGATTCACCCCTCCACTTT. Protein sequence: CASRGQGDSPLHF. This chain uses TRBV12-3 or TRBV12-4 with TRBJ1-6; 7 bases map to TRBD1. The trim removed 6 bases at V and 8 bases at J, leaving 4 bases unmatched. The CDR3 has 13 residues.

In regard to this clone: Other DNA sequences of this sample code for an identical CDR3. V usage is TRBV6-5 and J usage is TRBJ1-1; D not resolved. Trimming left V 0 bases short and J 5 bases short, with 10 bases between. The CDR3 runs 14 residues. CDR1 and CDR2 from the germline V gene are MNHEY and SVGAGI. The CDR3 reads CASSYSSGRTEAFF. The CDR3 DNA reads TGTGCCAGCAGTTACTCCTCGGGGAGAACTGAAGCTTTCTTT.

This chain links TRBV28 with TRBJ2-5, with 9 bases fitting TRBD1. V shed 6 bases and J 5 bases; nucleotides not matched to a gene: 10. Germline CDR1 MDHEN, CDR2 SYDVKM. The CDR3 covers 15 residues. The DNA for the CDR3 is TGTGCCAGCAGCCAACAGGGGGCCGCCTTGGAGACCCAGTACTTC. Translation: CASSQQGAALETQYF. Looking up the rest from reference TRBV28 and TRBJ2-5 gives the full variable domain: DVKVTQSSRYLVKRTGEKVFLECVQDMDHENMFWYRQDPGLGLRLIYFSYDVKMKEKGDIPEGYSVSREKKERFSLILESASTNQTSMYLCASSQQGAALETQYFGPGTRLLVL.

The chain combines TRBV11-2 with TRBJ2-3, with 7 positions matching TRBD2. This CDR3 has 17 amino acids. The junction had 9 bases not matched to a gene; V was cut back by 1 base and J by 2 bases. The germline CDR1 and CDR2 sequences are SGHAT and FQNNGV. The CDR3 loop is CASSLGRFSGLTDTQYF. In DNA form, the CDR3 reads TGTGCCAGCAGCTTAGGGAGGTTTAGCGGGCTCACAGATACGCAGTATTTT.

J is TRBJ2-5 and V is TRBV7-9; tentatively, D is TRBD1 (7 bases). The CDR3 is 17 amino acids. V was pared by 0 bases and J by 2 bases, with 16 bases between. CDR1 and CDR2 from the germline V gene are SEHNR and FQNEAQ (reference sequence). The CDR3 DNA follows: TGTGCCAGCAGCTTAGCGCGCGGAGGGGGCACACAAGAGACCCAGTACTTC. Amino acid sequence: CASSLARGGGTQETQYF.

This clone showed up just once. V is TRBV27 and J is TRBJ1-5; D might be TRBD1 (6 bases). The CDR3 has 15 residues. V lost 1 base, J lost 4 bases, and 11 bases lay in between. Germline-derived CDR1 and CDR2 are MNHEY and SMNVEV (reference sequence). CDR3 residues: CASSLFGGENQPQHF. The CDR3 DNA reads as TGTGCCAGCAGTTTATTTGGGGGCGAGAATCAGCCCCAGCATTTT.

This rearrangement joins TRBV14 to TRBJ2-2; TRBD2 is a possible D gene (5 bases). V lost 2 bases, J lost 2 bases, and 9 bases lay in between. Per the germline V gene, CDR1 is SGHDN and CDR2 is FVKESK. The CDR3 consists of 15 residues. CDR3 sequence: CASSQWTGNTGELFF. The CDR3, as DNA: TGTGCCAGCAGCCAATGGACTGGAAACACCGGGGAGCTGTTTTTT.

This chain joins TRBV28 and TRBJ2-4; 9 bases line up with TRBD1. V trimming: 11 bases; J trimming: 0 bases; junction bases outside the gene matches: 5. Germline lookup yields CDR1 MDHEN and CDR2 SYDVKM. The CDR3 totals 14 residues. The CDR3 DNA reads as TGTGCCGGACAGGGGACGGGAGCCAAAAACATTCAGTACTTC. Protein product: CAGQGTGAKNIQYF.

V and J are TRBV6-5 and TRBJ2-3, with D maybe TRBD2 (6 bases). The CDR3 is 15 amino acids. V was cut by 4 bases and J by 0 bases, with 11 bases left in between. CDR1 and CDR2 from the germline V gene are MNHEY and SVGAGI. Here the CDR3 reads CASSFSGLSTDTQYF. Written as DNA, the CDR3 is TGTGCCAGCAGTTTCAGCGGGCTAAGCACAGATACGCAGTATTTT.

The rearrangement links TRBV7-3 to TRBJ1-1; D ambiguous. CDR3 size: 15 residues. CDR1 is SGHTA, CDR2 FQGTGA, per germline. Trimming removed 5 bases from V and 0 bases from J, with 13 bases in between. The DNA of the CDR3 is TGTGCCAGCAGCCTAAGTAACAGCATGAACACTGAAGCTTTCTTT. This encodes CASSLSNSMNTEAFF.

DNA for the CDR3: TGTGCCAGCTCAGAACAGGGGAGCACTGAAGCTTTCTTT. This codes for CASSEQGSTEAFF. This chain joins TRBV18 and TRBJ1-1, with TRBD1 matching 7 bases. CDR3 length: 13 amino acids. The germline CDR1 and CDR2 sequences are KGHSH and LQKENI. Trimming cost V 5 bases and J 4 bases; bases outside gene matches: 4.

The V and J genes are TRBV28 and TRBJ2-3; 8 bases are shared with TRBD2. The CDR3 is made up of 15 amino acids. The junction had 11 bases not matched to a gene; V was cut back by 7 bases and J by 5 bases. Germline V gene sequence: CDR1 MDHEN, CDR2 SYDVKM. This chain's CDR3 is CASNLAGGPGDTQYF. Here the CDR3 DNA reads TGTGCCAGCAACTTGGCGGGGGGCCCAGGAGATACGCAGTATTTT.

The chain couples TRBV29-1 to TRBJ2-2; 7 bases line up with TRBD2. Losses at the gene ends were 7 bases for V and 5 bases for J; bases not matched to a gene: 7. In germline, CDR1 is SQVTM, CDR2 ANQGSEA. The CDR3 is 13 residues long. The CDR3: CSGWEGWTGELFF. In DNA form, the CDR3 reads TGCAGCGGGTGGGAGGGATGGACCGGGGAGCTGTTTTTT.

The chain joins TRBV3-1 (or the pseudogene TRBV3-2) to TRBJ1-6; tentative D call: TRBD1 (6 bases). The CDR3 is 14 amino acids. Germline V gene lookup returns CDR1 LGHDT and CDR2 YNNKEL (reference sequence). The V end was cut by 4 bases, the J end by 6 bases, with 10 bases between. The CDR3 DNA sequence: TGTGCCAGCAGCCCCAGGGGTAGTAATTCACCCCTCCACTTT. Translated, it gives CASSPRGSNSPLHF.

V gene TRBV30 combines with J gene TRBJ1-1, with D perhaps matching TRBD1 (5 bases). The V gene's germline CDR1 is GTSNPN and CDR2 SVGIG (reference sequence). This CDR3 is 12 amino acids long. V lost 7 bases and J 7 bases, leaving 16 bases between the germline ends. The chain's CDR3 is CASAPLTVEAFF. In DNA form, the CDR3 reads TGTGCCTCGGCCCCCCTGACAGTTGAAGCTTTCTTT.

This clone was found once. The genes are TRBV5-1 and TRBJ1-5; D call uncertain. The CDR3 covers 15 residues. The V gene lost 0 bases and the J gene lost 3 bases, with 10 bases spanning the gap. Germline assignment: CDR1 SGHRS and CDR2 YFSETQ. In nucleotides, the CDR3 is TGCGCCAGCAGCTTGGGAGGGAGCCCCAATCAGCCCCAGCATTTT. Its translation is CASSLGGSPNQPQHF. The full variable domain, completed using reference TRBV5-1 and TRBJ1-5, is KAGVTQTPRYLIKTRGQQVTLSCSPISGHRSVSWYQQTPGQGLQFLFEYFSETQRNKGNFPGRFSGRQFSNSRSEMNVSTLELGDSALYLCASSLGGSPNQPQHFGDGTRLSIL.

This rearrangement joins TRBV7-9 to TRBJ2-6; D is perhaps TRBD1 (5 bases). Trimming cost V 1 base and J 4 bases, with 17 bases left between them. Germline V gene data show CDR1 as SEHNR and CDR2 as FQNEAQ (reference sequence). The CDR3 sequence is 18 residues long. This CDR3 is CASSLDRVWGSGANVLTF. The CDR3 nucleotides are TGTGCCAGCAGCTTAGATAGGGTCTGGGGCTCCGGGGCCAACGTCCTGACTTTC. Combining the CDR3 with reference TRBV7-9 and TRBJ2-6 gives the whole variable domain DTGVSQNPRHKITKRGQNVTFRCDPISEHNRLYWYRQTLGQGPEFLTYFQNEAQLEKSRLLSDRFSAERPKGSFSTLEIQRTEQGDSAMYLCASSLDRVWGSGANVLTFGAGSRLTVL.

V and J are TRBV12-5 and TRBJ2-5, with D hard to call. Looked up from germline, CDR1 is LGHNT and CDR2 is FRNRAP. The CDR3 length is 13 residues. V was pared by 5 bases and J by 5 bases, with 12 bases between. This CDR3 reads CASGIDPRETQYF. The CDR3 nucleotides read TGTGCTAGTGGTATCGATCCGCGGGAGACCCAGTACTTC. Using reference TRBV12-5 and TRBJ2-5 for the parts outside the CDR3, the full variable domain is DARVTQTPRHKVTEMGQEVTMRCQPILGHNTVFWYRQTMMQGLELLAYFRNRAPLDDSGMPKDRFSAEMPDATLATLKIQPSEPRDSAVYFCASGIDPRETQYFGPGTRLLVL.

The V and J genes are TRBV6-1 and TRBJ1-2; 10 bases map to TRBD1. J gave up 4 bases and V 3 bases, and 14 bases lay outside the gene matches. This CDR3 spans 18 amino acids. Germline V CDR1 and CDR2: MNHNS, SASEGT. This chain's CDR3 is CASSDPPGTGAGGYGYTF. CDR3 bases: TGTGCCAGCAGTGACCCTCCCGGGACAGGGGCCGGTGGCTATGGCTACACCTTC.

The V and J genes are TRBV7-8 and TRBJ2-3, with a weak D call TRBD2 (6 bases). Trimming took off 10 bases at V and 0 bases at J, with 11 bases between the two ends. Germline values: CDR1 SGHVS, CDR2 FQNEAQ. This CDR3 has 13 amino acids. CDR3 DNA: TGTGCCACTTCCGGGGGTAGCACAGATACGCAGTATTTT. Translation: CATSGGSTDTQYF.

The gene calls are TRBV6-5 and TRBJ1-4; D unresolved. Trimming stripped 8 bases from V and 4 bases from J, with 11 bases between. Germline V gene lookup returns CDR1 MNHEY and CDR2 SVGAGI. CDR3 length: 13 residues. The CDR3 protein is CASLISYNEKLFF. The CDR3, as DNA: TGTGCCAGCTTGATCAGTTATAATGAAAAACTGTTTTTT.

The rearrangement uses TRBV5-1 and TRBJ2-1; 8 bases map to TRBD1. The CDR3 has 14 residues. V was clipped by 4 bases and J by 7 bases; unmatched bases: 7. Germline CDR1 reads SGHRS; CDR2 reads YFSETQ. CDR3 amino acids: CASSPVDRGNEQFF. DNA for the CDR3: TGCGCCAGCAGCCCAGTAGACAGGGGAAATGAGCAGTTCTTC.

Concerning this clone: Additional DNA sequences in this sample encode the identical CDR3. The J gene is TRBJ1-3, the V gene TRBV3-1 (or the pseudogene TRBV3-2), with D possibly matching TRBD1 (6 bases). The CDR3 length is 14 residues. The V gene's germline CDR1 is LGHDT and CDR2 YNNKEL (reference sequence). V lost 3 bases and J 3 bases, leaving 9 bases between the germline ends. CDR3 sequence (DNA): TGTGCCAGCAGCCAGGGGGCGGGTGGAAACACCATATATTTT. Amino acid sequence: CASSQGAGGNTIYF.